This TCR beta chain was identified in a study of T cell changes during pregnancy in multiple sclerosis. About this clone itself: The identical CDR3 is also encoded by other nucleotide sequences in the sample.

Profiled with immunoSEQ multiplex PCR; TCRdb holds only in-frame clones, not every one. The sample shows 65,000 to 85,000 clones, nearly 95% of them seen only once. The CDR3 sequence is 14 residues long. Material: CD4+ T cells from peripheral blood mononuclear cells, obtained after pregnancy. The source of this sequence is a female donor with multiple sclerosis, enrolled in a pregnancy study. V usage is TRBV1 and J usage is TRBJ2-3; the table's D call TRBD1 went unverified against the DNA. TRBV1 is tagged as a pseudogene. The CDR3 here is CTSSQVQESDTQYF. CDR3 sequence (DNA): TGCACCAGCAGCCAAGTACAGGAATCGGATACGCAGTATTTT.